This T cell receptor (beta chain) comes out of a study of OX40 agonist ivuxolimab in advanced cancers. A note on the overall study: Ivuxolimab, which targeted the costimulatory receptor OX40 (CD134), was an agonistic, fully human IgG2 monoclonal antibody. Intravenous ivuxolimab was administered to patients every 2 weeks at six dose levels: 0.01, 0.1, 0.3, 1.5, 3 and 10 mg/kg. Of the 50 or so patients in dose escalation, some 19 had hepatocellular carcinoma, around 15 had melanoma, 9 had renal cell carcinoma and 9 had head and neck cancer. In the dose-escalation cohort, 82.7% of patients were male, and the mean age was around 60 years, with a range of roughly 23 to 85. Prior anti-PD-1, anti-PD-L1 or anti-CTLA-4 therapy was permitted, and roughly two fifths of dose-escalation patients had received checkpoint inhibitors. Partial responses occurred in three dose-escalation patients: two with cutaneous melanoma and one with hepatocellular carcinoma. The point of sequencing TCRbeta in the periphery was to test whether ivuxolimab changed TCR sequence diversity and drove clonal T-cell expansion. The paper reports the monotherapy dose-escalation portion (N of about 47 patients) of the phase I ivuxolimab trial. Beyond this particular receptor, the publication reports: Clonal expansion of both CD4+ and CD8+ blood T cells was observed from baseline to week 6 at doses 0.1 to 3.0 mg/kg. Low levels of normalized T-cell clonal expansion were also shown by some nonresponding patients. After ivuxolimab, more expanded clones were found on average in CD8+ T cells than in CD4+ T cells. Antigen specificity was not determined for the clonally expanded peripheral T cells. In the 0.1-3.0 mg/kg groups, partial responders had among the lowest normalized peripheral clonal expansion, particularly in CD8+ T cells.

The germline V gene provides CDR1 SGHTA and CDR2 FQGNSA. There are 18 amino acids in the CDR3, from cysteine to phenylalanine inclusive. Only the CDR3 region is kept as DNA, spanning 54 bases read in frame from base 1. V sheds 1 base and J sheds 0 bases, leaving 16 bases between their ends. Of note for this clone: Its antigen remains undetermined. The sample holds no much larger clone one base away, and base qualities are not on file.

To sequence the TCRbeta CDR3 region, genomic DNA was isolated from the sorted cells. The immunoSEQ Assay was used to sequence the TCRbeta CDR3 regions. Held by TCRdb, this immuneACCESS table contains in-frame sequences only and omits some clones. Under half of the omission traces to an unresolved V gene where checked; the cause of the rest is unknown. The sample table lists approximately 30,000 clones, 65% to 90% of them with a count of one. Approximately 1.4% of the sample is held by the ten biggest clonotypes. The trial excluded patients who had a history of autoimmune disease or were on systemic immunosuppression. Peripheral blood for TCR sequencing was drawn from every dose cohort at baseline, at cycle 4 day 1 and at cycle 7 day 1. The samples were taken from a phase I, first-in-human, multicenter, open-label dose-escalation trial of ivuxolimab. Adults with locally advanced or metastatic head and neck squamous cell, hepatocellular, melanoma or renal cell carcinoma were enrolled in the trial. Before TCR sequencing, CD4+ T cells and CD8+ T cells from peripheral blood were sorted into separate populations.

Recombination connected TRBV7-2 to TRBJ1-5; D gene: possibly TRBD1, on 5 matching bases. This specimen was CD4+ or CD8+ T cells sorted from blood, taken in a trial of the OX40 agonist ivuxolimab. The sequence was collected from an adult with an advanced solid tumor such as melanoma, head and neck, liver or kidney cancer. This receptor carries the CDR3 CASSLDPAAGLSNQPQHF. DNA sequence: TGTGCCAGCAGCTTAGACCCCGCGGCAGGGCTTAGCAATCAGCCCCAGCATTTT.